A selection of T cell receptor beta chains follows, all from one sample in a study of CD8 T cells in Susac syndrome. TCRdb re-called the immunoSEQ multiplex PCR reads through MiXCR, storing one row per CDR3 protein. In the table there are around 300,000 distinct CDR3 sequences, about 88% of which are singletons. Sequencing was carried out using CD8+ T cells from PBMCs. The receptors shown here come from a human donor with multiple sclerosis. Each CDR3 is given with its conserved first and last residue. The order of the fields is V gene, CDR3 protein.

TRBV7-8,CASSTGDSGQPQHF
TRBV9,CASSVAGSGNNEQFF
TRBV11-2,CASSLTGVRDEQYF
TRBV12-3/TRBV12-4,CASSSGWEGYTF
TRBV28,CASSFRGPTNTEAFF
TRBV5-1,CASSWVPEGGYEQYF
TRBV11-3,CASSLAPTTFPGELFF
TRBV7-9,CASSFGVPYEQYF
TRBV12-3/TRBV12-4,CASSSFGPGTGRYGELFF
TRBV9,CASSAPGQRYGYTF
TRBV5-1,CASRDLGQGAIGANVLTF
TRBV29-1,CSVEGAFGQDTQYF
TRBV9,CASSVGAAGNTIYF
TRBV9,CASSGQRDTEAFF
TRBV3-1,CASSQDPRLAGFRDYNEQFF
TRBV2,CASLKLAGGPEGEQFF
TRBV4-2,CASSQGATGGEQFF
TRBV5-1,CASSLVGGHEQYF
TRBV4-1,CASSQDSAVSAKTQYF
TRBV4-3,CASSQALSSEGGKNIQYF
TRBV14,CASSQFAGHGYGYTF
TRBV28,CASSFSLAGGEQFF
TRBV30,CAWRGLADSYEQYF
TRBV12-3/TRBV12-4,CASSSGELAVNTGELFF
TRBV6-2/TRBV6-3,CASSVTEVQETQYF
TRBV23-1,CASSPAGTGNTGELFF
TRBV20-1,CSASHSGTSGNEQFF
TRBV30,CAWSPWTGNEQFF
TRBV29-1,CSVFGTSTDTQYF
TRBV28,CASSLQGRRVYNEQFF
TRBV3-1,CASTRAGLAGGEQFF